These T cell receptor beta chains were read from a single sample in a study of siplizumab effects on memory and regulatory T cells. Assay used: immunoSEQ multiplex PCR; TCRdb lists only in-frame clones, some missing. The sample includes roughly 60,000 clones, 93% of them seen just once. The sample was CD8+ T cells sorted from blood. The receptors originated from a human donor in good health. Both conserved end residues are part of each CDR3. Fields, in order: V gene, D gene, J gene, CDR3 length, clone size, CDR3 DNA, CDR3 protein. D genes are given only for firm matches. Not all rows give a size; the values are once, few, many and, for expanded clones, a class.

TRBV7-6	-	TRBJ1-2	16	-	TGTGCCAGCAGCCCTCAACTGACGGTAACTAACTATGGCTACACCTTC	CASSPQLTVTNYGYTF
TRBV11-3	TRBD2	TRBJ2-2	15	-	TGTGCCAGCAGCTTTCGTGGGGGAGGGCCCGGGGAGCTGTTTTTT	CASSFRGGGPGELFF
TRBV6-4	-	TRBJ2-2	15	-	TGTGCCAGCAGTATGGCCGGGGAGAGCACCGGGGAGCTGTTTTTT	CASSMAGESTGELFF
TRBV4-1	-	TRBJ2-1	17	-	TGCGCCAGCAGCCAGGCCGCTAGATTGAGCACCTACAATGAGCAGTTCTTC	CASSQAARLSTYNEQFF
TRBV7-9	-	TRBJ2-7	16	-	TGTGCCAGCAGCTCCCGCACGGGGCAAGCCTCCTACGAGCAGTACTTC	CASSSRTGQASYEQYF
TRBV7-9	-	TRBJ2-1	12	-	TGTGCCAGCAGCTCGGCGACGGTCGAGCAGTTCTTC	CASSSATVEQFF
TRBV6-1	-	TRBJ2-7	15	-	TGTGCCAGCAGTGAAGACGGAGGGGGTGGCTACGAGCAGTACTTC	CASSEDGGGGYEQYF
TRBV6-5	-	TRBJ2-1	13	-	TGTGCCAGCAGTTACGGGCCCGGCGGTGAGCAGTTCTTC	CASSYGPGGEQFF
TRBV13	-	TRBJ2-1	15	-	TGTGCCAGCAGCTTAGGAGGCGGGACCTACAATGAGCAGTTCTTC	CASSLGGGTYNEQFF
TRBV18	-	TRBJ1-1	15	-	TGTGCCAGCTCACCACCAGACCGTTGGAACACTGAAGCTTTCTTT	CASSPPDRWNTEAFF
TRBV7-9	TRBD1	TRBJ1-2	17	-	TGTGCCAGCAGACCTAGAACAGGGGGCGAGGCTAACTATGGCTACACCTTC	CASRPRTGGEANYGYTF
TRBV4-2	TRBD2	TRBJ2-7	16	-	TGTGCCAGCAGCCAAGAGGGTAGCGGGAGCTCCTACGAGCAGTACTTC	CASSQEGSGSSYEQYF
TRBV27	TRBD2	TRBJ2-5	15	-	TGTGCCAGCAGTTTTAGGCTAGCGGGGACGGAGACCCAGTACTTC	CASSFRLAGTETQYF
TRBV6-5	-	TRBJ1-5	14	-	TGTGCCAGCAGCGCAGGGTCGGGTAATCAGCCCCAGCATTTT	CASSAGSGNQPQHF
TRBV27	-	TRBJ2-1	14	-	TGTGCCAGCAGTTTGGGGGGCTCCTACAATGAGCAGTTCTTC	CASSLGGSYNEQFF
TRBV9	-	TRBJ1-2	12	-	TGTGCCAGCAGCGCCGATGACTATGGCTACACCTTC	CASSADDYGYTF
TRBV6-4	TRBD2	TRBJ2-1	16	-	TGTGCCAGCAGTGCATACAGCGGGAGCTCCTACAATGAGCAGTTCTTC	CASSAYSGSSYNEQFF
TRBV7-9	TRBD1	TRBJ2-3	16	-	TGTGCCAGCAGCTCGGGACAGGGGAAGTACACAGATACGCAGTATTTT	CASSSGQGKYTDTQYF
TRBV29-1	-	TRBJ2-2	14	-	TGCAGCGTTGAGCGCTCTGGGGGAGCCGGGGAGCTGTTTTTT	CSVERSGGAGELFF
TRBV6-6	-	TRBJ2-7	13	-	TGTGCCAGCAGTTACGGAGGACAGTACGAGCAGTACTTC	CASSYGGQYEQYF
TRBV11-3	-	TRBJ2-7	15	-	TGTGCCAGCAGCTTTACAACCAGCAGGGGCTACGAGCAGTACTTC	CASSFTTSRGYEQYF
TRBV27	TRBD1	TRBJ2-1	15	-	TGTGCCAGCAGCACAAGGACAGGGGAGCTGGGTGAGCAGTTCTTC	CASSTRTGELGEQFF
TRBV5-1	-	TRBJ2-7	14	-	TGCGCCAGCAGCTTGGCCGCTAGCCCCCACGAGCAGTACTTC	CASSLAASPHEQYF
TRBV30	-	TRBJ2-2	16	-	TGTGCCTGGAGTTTTTGGGGGTCCCCAGACGTCGGGGAGCTGTTTTTT	CAWSFWGSPDVGELFF
TRBV14	-	TRBJ2-3	16	-	TGTGCCAGCAGCCAAGATTGGAGGGGATCTACAGATACGCAGTATTTT	CASSQDWRGSTDTQYF
TRBV11-3	TRBD1	TRBJ2-4	14	-	TGTGCCAGCAGCTTGACAGGGGACGAAAACATTCAGTACTTC	CASSLTGDENIQYF
TRBV6-5	TRBD1	TRBJ2-1	15	-	TGTGCCAGCAGTCAAACAGGGGGCGTTGGCAATGAGCAGTTCTTC	CASSQTGGVGNEQFF
TRBV4-1	-	TRBJ2-7	15	-	TGCGCCAGCAGCCCCCTCGCCACGGGGGTTTACGAGCAGTACTTC	CASSPLATGVYEQYF
TRBV18	TRBD1	TRBJ2-7	15	-	TGTGCCAGCTCACCACCGGGACAGGGGGCTGGTGAGCAGTACTTC	CASSPPGQGAGEQYF
TRBV29-1	-	TRBJ2-1	16	-	TGCAGCGTTGAAAGGGTGCGGGAAGGGTTATACAATGAGCAGTTCTTC	CSVERVREGLYNEQFF
TRBV7-9	-	TRBJ2-1	16	-	TGTGCCAGCAGCCCAATAGGACAGAAAAACTACAATGAGCAGTTCTTC	CASSPIGQKNYNEQFF
TRBV14	-	TRBJ2-7	13	-	TGTGCCAGCAGCCAAGTTTACCAATACGAGCAGTACTTC	CASSQVYQYEQYF
TRBV10-1	TRBD1	TRBJ2-7	16	-	TGCGCCAGCAGTGAGCCGCGCCGGGACAGGCCCTACGAGCAGTACTTC	CASSEPRRDRPYEQYF
TRBV6-4	-	TRBJ2-2	14	-	TGTGCCAGCAGTGATAAAGAATCTGGGGGGGAGCTGTTTTTT	CASSDKESGGELFF
TRBV13	-	TRBJ2-7	13	-	TGTGCCAGCAGCCCTACTCCAGGCGACGAGCAGTACTTC	CASSPTPGDEQYF
TRBV6-6	-	TRBJ2-7	13	once	TGTGCCACGAGAGACCTTGCCTCCTACGAGCAGTACTTC	CATRDLASYEQYF
TRBV9	-	TRBJ2-5	13	-	TGTGCCAGCAGCGCCGGGGCTCAAGAGACCCAGTACTTC	CASSAGAQETQYF
TRBV19	-	TRBJ2-7	13	once	TGTGCCACCCGCGAGGACCTCTCCTACGAGCAGTACTTC	CATREDLSYEQYF
TRBV30	TRBD1	TRBJ2-4	17	-	TGTGCCTGGAGTGTATTCGCAGGGGGCCTAGCCAAAAACATTCAGTACTTC	CAWSVFAGGLAKNIQYF
TRBV7-9	-	TRBJ2-1	19	-	TGTGCCAGCAGCAATGGGACTCCCGGATCGTTTGGTTTCTACAATGAGCAGTTCTTC	CASSNGTPGSFGFYNEQFF
TRBV7-9	-	TRBJ2-7	12	once	TGTGCCAGCAGCTCCCTATCCTACGAGCAGTACTTC	CASSSLSYEQYF
TRBV27	-	TRBJ1-2	14	-	TGTGCCAGCAGTGCCGGGCCTTGGGACTATGGCTACACCTTC	CASSAGPWDYGYTF
TRBV27	-	TRBJ1-4	13	once	TGTGCCAGCCGAGGTCCACCGGCTGAAAAACTGTTTTTT	CASRGPPAEKLFF
TRBV14	TRBD2	TRBJ2-3	15	-	TGTGCCAGCAGCCAAGAAACGGGACTAGCGGATACGCAGTATTTT	CASSQETGLADTQYF
TRBV9	-	TRBJ2-1	13	-	TGTGCCAGCAGCGTAGGGGGCTACGATGAGCAGTTCTTC	CASSVGGYDEQFF
TRBV7-9	-	TRBJ2-7	16	-	TGTGCCAGCAGCCTCGGGGAACAGGGGAGGGCCTACGAGCAGTACTTC	CASSLGEQGRAYEQYF
TRBV7-9	-	TRBJ2-5	13	-	TGTGCCAGCAGCCCTGGGAGACAAGAGACCCAGTACTTC	CASSPGRQETQYF
TRBV27	-	TRBJ2-1	13	-	TGTGCCAGCAGAAAAACTAGATACAATGAGCAGTTCTTC	CASRKTRYNEQFF
TRBV7-2	-	TRBJ1-2	13	once	TGTGCCAGCAGCCCCGAAACAGGGTATGGCTACACCTTC	CASSPETGYGYTF
TRBV5-6	-	TRBJ2-7	15	-	TGTGCCAGCAGCTCTGACGGAGGGTTTACCTACGAGCAGTACTTC	CASSSDGGFTYEQYF
TRBV29-1	-	TRBJ2-1	13	once	TGCGGACTATCAGACAGTGTCTACAATGAGCAGTTCTTC	CGLSDSVYNEQFF
TRBV4-2	TRBD1	TRBJ1-1	14	-	TGTGCCAGCAGCCAGGGACAGGGCACTACTGAAGCTTTCTTT	CASSQGQGTTEAFF
TRBV6-5	-	TRBJ1-5	12	-	TGTGCCAGCAGTTACTCCTCTCAGCCCCAGCATTTT	CASSYSSQPQHF